One and the same sample provided the 3 T cell receptor beta chains below, sequenced in a study of radiation and T cells in renal cell carcinoma. Indicated time point: blood 4 weeks post-SBRT, at nephrectomy. Treatment indicated: 15 Gy SBRT to primary tumor, nephrectomy 4 weeks later. Assay: immunoSEQ multiplex PCR; the TCRdb copy retains only in-frame clones and omits some. The repertoire consists of approximately 40,000 clones, with roughly 82% occurring once and the leading ten covering around a quarter. Sequencing used blood, obtained from a patient whose treatment included radiotherapy and nephrectomy. The receptors here all came from a woman in her seventies with renal cell carcinoma.

The sample holds a few counts of this clone. The rearrangement links TRBV5-4 to TRBJ2-5; D may be TRBD2 (5 bases). CDR1 is SGHNT, CDR2 YYREEE, per germline (reference sequence). V was shortened by 0 bases and J by 5 bases, with 8 bases between the two germline ends. The CDR3 covers 13 residues. CDR3 loop: CASSLDWRETQYF. The CDR3 DNA sequence: TGTGCCAGCAGCTTGGATTGGAGGGAGACCCAGTACTTC.

V is TRBV7-7 and J is TRBJ2-5; D unclear. Germline loops: CDR1 SSHAT, CDR2 FNYEAQ (reference sequence). The V and J ends lost 5 bases and 3 bases respectively, with 10 bases between them. This CDR3 has 13 residues. The CDR3 bases are TGTGCCAGCAGCACGGACCGGGAAGAGACCCAGTACTTC. Protein: CASSTDREETQYF.

J is TRBJ2-5 and V is TRBV6-1; 9 bases agree with TRBD1. Germline CDR1 MNHNS, CDR2 SASEGT. The CDR3 spans 13 residues. V lost 5 bases, J lost 11 bases, and 9 bases stayed unmatched. The CDR3 sequence: CASSPGQGLEQYF. The CDR3 region has the DNA TGTGCCAGCAGTCCGGGACAGGGTTTAGAGCAGTACTTC.